Below, 32 T cell receptor beta chains from the same sample are listed, as sequenced in a study of shared clonotypes between healthy human individuals. Generated by immunoSEQ multiplex PCR, the TCRdb table keeps only in-frame clones and is missing some. This repertoire shows 950,000 to 1,200,000 clones, roughly 80% found once; its top ten account for approximately 0.9%. The sample comprised memory CD4+ T cells from PBMCs. As for subset: CD45RA-negative fraction. All receptors derive from a man aged 18 to 30 in good health. Some clones in this sample may be carry-over from other donors' samples.

J is TRBJ2-7 and V is TRBV5-1, with D perhaps TRBD2 (5 bases). Trimming pared 3 bases from V and 7 bases from J, leaving 17 bases between. Germline loops: CDR1 SGHRS, CDR2 YFSETQ. The CDR3 length is 14 residues. The CDR3 nucleotides read TGCGCCAGCAGCTCGCTTGTTTCTACGGGGGAGCAGTACTTC. Translated: CASSSLVSTGEQYF.

The table lists this clone with a count of one. The J gene is TRBJ2-2, the V gene TRBV13; TRBD2 matches at 9 bases. The CDR3 covers 16 residues. Germline CDR1 reads PRHDT; CDR2 reads FYEKMQ (reference sequence). With V trimmed by 5 bases and J by 5 bases, 9 bases remained unmatched. CDR3 amino acids: CASSPLAGRLTGELFF. Written as DNA, the CDR3 is TGTGCCAGCAGCCCCCTAGCGGGAAGGTTGACCGGGGAGCTGTTTTTT.

This clone was observed a single time. The V gene is TRBV23-1, the J gene TRBJ1-2; D remains ambiguous. TRBV23-1 is an ORF; its function is uncertain. Trimming removed 7 bases at V and 2 bases at J, with 11 bases between. CDR3 size: 13 residues. For the CDR3, the DNA is TGCGCCAGCACCCCGGACCGAAACTATGGCTACACCTTC. Protein sequence: CASTPDRNYGYTF.

V is TRBV7-3 and J is TRBJ2-1; 8 bases agree with TRBD1. The germline CDR1 and CDR2 sequences are SGHTA and FQGTGA. The V segment lost 4 bases and the J segment 6 bases; nucleotides outside the gene matches: 2. The CDR3 covers 13 residues. This CDR3 reads CASSSGQGNEQFF. CDR3 nucleotides: TGTGCCAGCAGCTCTGGACAGGGCAATGAGCAGTTCTTC.

The chain couples TRBV7-9 to TRBJ2-7, with 7 nucleotides matching TRBD1. The CDR3 loop spans 15 amino acids. J lost 4 bases, V lost 2 bases, and 8 bases had no gene match. Germline CDR1 is SEHNR and CDR2 is FQNEAQ (reference sequence). CDR3 nucleotide sequence: TGTGCCAGCAGCTTACATCGACAGGGTTGGTACGAGCAGTACTTC. The encoded protein is CASSLHRQGWYEQYF.

The J gene is TRBJ2-3, the V gene TRBV28; 12 bases agree with TRBD2. The CDR3 has 15 amino acids. The V gene's germline CDR1 is MDHEN and CDR2 SYDVKM. V shed 5 bases and J 8 bases; nucleotides not matched to a gene: 8. The CDR3 nucleotides are TGTGCCAGCAGTCTCGGACTAGCGGGATCCGGTACGCAGTATTTT. Protein product: CASSLGLAGSGTQYF.

The chain links TRBV5-1 to TRBJ2-5; the D is unclear. Trimming took 0 bases from V and 2 from J, leaving 20 bases between them. The CDR3 consists of 18 residues. Germline CDR1 is SGHRS and CDR2 is YFSETQ. The CDR3 coding sequence is TGCGCCAGCAGCTTGGTCCCCCCCTACATTACCCAACAAGAGACCCAGTACTTC. This translates into CASSLVPPYITQQETQYF.

V usage is TRBV11-3 and J usage is TRBJ2-2; possible D gene TRBD1, 6 bases. This CDR3 is built from 16 residues. CDR1 is SGHNT, CDR2 YENEEA, per germline. V lost 1 base, J lost 3 bases, and 12 bases lay in between. The CDR3 DNA follows: TGTGCCAGCAGCTTAGGGTCGACAGGTTACACCGGGGAGCTGTTTTTT. It yields the protein CASSLGSTGYTGELFF.

This chain joins TRBV25-1 and TRBJ2-5; 11 positions agree with TRBD1. Per germline, CDR1 MGHDK and CDR2 SYGVNS. Trimming cost V 2 bases and J 5 bases; bases outside gene matches: 10. This CDR3 spans 17 amino acids. The CDR3, as DNA: TGTGCCAGCAGTGAACAATACGGACAGGGGGCATCGGAGACCCAGTACTTC. Its translation: CASSEQYGQGASETQYF.

The chain joins TRBV28 to TRBJ1-1; a possible D gene is TRBD1 (5 bases). The V end was cut by 6 bases, the J end by 1 base, with 15 bases between. The CDR3 loop spans 15 amino acids. The germline V gene encodes CDR1 MDHEN and CDR2 SYDVKM. The CDR3: CASRPPGQANTEAFF. CDR3 sequence (DNA): TGTGCCAGCAGGCCCCCAGGACAAGCGAACACTGAAGCTTTCTTT.

This chain connects TRBV15 to TRBJ2-7, with 11 bases identical to TRBD2. V was clipped by 4 bases and J by 3 bases; unmatched bases: 5. CDR3 size: 15 residues. Germline CDR1 and CDR2: LNHNV and YYDKDF (reference sequence). CDR3: CATSMGLAGGYEQYF. CDR3 DNA sequence: TGTGCCACCAGCATGGGGCTAGCGGGAGGCTACGAGCAGTACTTC.

This clone has just one count. This may be a read error: a much more frequent sequence differs by one nucleotide. The rearrangement joins TRBV5-1 to TRBJ2-1; D is possibly TRBD2 (6 bases). The V gene's germline CDR1 is SGHRS and CDR2 YFSETQ. The length of the CDR3 is 15 residues. CDR3 DNA sequence: TGCGCCGGCAGCGCCGTCGGGGAGAGCGGGAATGAGCAGTTCTTC. Amino acids: CAGSAVGESGNEQFF. Complete variable domain (other parts from reference TRBV5-1 and TRBJ2-1): KAGVTQTPRYLIKTRGQQVTLSCSPISGHRSVSWYQQTPGQGLQFLFEYFSETQRNKGNFPGRFSGRQFSNSRSEMNVSTLELGDSALYLCAGSAVGESGNEQFFGPGTRLTVL.

The rearrangement uses TRBV19 and TRBJ2-6; D is perhaps TRBD2 (7 bases). CDR3 size: 16 residues. The V end lost 6 bases, the J end lost 1 base, and 13 bases lay between the germline ends. Germline lookup yields CDR1 LNHDA and CDR2 SQIVND (reference sequence). DNA of the CDR3: TGTGCCAGTAGCGGGGGGCTTATATCTGGGGCCAACGTCCTGACTTTC. It codes for CASSGGLISGANVLTF.

The V call is TRBV5-1, the J call TRBJ2-2, with a weak D call TRBD2 (6 bases). This CDR3 comprises 17 residues. The V end lost 1 base, the J end lost 4 bases, and 17 bases lay between the germline ends. Germline CDR1 reads SGHRS; CDR2 reads YFSETQ. The CDR3, as DNA: TGCGCCAGCAGCTTGAGAAGTAGCGGCTATTCCACCGGGGAGCTGTTTTTT. As protein: CASSLRSSGYSTGELFF.

The chain is built from TRBV7-2 and TRBJ2-2, with D perhaps being TRBD1 or TRBD2 (5 bases each). The ends were cut back, 4 bases at V and 1 base at J, with 10 bases in the middle. The CDR3 runs 15 residues. Germline V gene lookup returns CDR1 SGHTA and CDR2 FQGNSA. Here the CDR3 reads CASSSGTVNTGELFF. CDR3 sequence (DNA): TGTGCCAGCAGCTCCGGGACGGTGAACACCGGGGAGCTGTTTTTT.

This chain links TRBV6-5 with TRBJ1-4; D is unclear. Trimming cost V 2 bases and J 6 bases, with 13 bases left between them. CDR1 is MNHEY, CDR2 SVGAGI, per germline. The CDR3 extends over 15 amino acids. This chain's CDR3 is CASSYRPVPHEKLFF. Here the CDR3 DNA reads TGTGCCAGCAGTTACCGGCCAGTGCCTCATGAAAAACTGTTTTTT.

The chain employs TRBV19 and TRBJ2-7, with no clear D. The V gene lost 5 bases and the J gene lost 0 bases, with 8 bases spanning the gap. Germline CDR1 LNHDA, CDR2 SQIVND (reference sequence). The CDR3 spans 13 residues. CDR3 sequence (DNA): TGTGCCAGTAGTTGGGCTGACTCCTACGAGCAGTACTTC. It translates to CASSWADSYEQYF.

The rearrangement joins TRBV2 to TRBJ1-5, with 8 nucleotides matching TRBD1. This CDR3 contains 16 residues. Trimming at V came to 2 bases and at J to 3 bases, leaving 6 bases not matched to a gene. Germline CDR1 reads SNHLY; CDR2 reads FYNNEI. This CDR3 reads CASSELPGGYNQPQHF. The CDR3, as DNA: TGTGCCAGCAGTGAACTGCCAGGGGGCTACAATCAGCCCCAGCATTTT.

The chain is built from TRBV6-5 and TRBJ2-5; D may match TRBD1 or TRBD2 (5 bases each). The CDR3 runs to 16 residues. Trimming pared 0 bases from V and 8 bases from J, leaving 19 bases between. Germline V gene sequence: CDR1 MNHEY, CDR2 SVGAGI. The CDR3 spells CASSYSWGSTPKTQYF. As DNA, the CDR3 is TGTGCCAGCAGTTACTCGTGGGGGAGCACGCCGAAAACCCAGTACTTC.

The chain joins TRBV28 to TRBJ2-3; 8 bases fit TRBD1. V lost 6 bases to trimming and J lost 2 bases; unmatched junction nucleotides: 4. The CDR3 loop spans 14 amino acids. Germline CDR1 reads MDHEN; CDR2 reads SYDVKM. The CDR3 region is CASRGQGHTDTQYF. For the CDR3, the DNA is TGTGCCAGCAGAGGACAGGGCCACACAGATACGCAGTATTTT.

This chain connects TRBV9 to TRBJ2-7; tentative D call: TRBD2 (6 bases). Per germline, CDR1 SGDLS and CDR2 YYNGEE. The CDR3 runs to 15 residues. Trimming removed 0 bases at V and 0 bases at J, with 10 bases between. In nucleotides, the CDR3 is TGTGCCAGCAGCGTAGCGGGAGACGCCTCCTACGAGCAGTACTTC. Translation gives CASSVAGDASYEQYF.

The chain carries TRBV9 and TRBJ2-1, with 10 bases identical to TRBD2. The CDR3 extends over 16 amino acids. J was trimmed by 6 bases and V by 3 bases; bases with no gene match: 9. Germline loops: CDR1 SGDLS, CDR2 YYNGEE. Here the CDR3 reads CASSAHSGRRSNEQFF. CDR3 coding DNA: TGTGCCAGCAGCGCTCATAGCGGGAGGAGATCCAATGAGCAGTTCTTC.

A single count supports this clone. The rearrangement uses TRBV11-3 and TRBJ2-3; no definite D call. The length of the CDR3 is 12 residues. The V gene lost 5 bases and the J gene lost 4 bases, with 7 bases spanning the gap. Germline V gene data show CDR1 as SGHNT and CDR2 as YENEEA. CDR3: CASSRRADTQYF. The CDR3 DNA reads TGTGCCAGCAGCCGACGGGCAGATACGCAGTATTTT.

V usage is TRBV19 and J usage is TRBJ2-1, with 11 bases aligning to TRBD2. The CDR3 is made up of 16 amino acids. Trimming took 6 bases from V and 2 from J; bases not matched to a gene: 6. The germline V gene encodes CDR1 LNHDA and CDR2 SQIVND (reference sequence). CDR3 DNA: TGTGCCAGTAGCACTAGCGGGAGTGTGGCCTACAATGAGCAGTTCTTC. Translation: CASSTSGSVAYNEQFF.

The chain joins TRBV6-6 to TRBJ2-7, with 9 positions matching TRBD1. The V segment lost 5 bases and the J segment 7 bases; nucleotides outside the gene matches: 15. The CDR3 extends over 16 amino acids. The germline gives CDR1 MNHNY, CDR2 SVGAGI (reference sequence). DNA for the CDR3: TGTGCCAGCAGTGGTCGGACAGGGGTCCTCGCGGGGGAGCAGTACTTC. This translates into CASSGRTGVLAGEQYF.

Of note for this clone: Other nucleotide sequences from this sample produce the same CDR3. The chain has TRBV5-1 and TRBJ1-4, with TRBD1 matching 9 bases. Germline V gene sequence: CDR1 SGHRS, CDR2 YFSETQ. The CDR3 loop spans 14 amino acids. Trimming removed 3 bases from V and 5 bases from J; junction bases left unmatched: 2. CDR3 in DNA: TGCGCCAGCAGCTATGGACAGGGGAATGAAAAACTGTTTTTT. Translated, it gives CASSYGQGNEKLFF. Complete variable domain (other parts from reference TRBV5-1 and TRBJ1-4): KAGVTQTPRYLIKTRGQQVTLSCSPISGHRSVSWYQQTPGQGLQFLFEYFSETQRNKGNFPGRFSGRQFSNSRSEMNVSTLELGDSALYLCASSYGQGNEKLFFGSGTQLSVL.

The chain has TRBV15 and TRBJ2-7, with unresolved D. The CDR3 length is 16 residues. V lost 0 bases and J 5 bases, leaving 17 bases between the germline ends. Germline assignment: CDR1 LNHNV and CDR2 YYDKDF (reference sequence). Here the CDR3 reads CATSRDVAVRSNEQYF. The CDR3 coding sequence is TGTGCCACCAGCAGAGATGTGGCCGTCAGGTCAAACGAGCAGTACTTC.

This chain uses TRBV5-4 with TRBJ2-7; 7 bases line up with TRBD1. Germline CDR1 is SGHNT and CDR2 is YYREEE (reference sequence). This CDR3 spans 14 amino acids. The junction had 4 bases not matched to a gene; V was cut back by 4 bases and J by 0 bases. CDR3: CASSRQGNSYEQYF. The CDR3 nucleotides read TGTGCCAGCAGCAGACAGGGAAACTCCTACGAGCAGTACTTC.

The J gene is TRBJ2-2, the V gene TRBV19; TRBD1 matches at 8 bases. Per the germline V gene, CDR1 is LNHDA and CDR2 is SQIVND (reference sequence). V shed 6 bases, J shed 6 bases, and the junction held 12 bases outside the gene matches. This CDR3 spans 16 amino acids. CDR3 residues: CASSRQGQGGPGELFF. The CDR3 coding sequence is TGTGCCAGTAGCAGACAAGGACAGGGAGGTCCCGGGGAGCTGTTTTTT.

The rearrangement joins TRBV5-4 to TRBJ2-2, with 12 nucleotides matching TRBD2. The J segment lost 7 bases and the V segment lost 0 bases, leaving 4 bases of the junction unmatched. Per the germline V gene, CDR1 is SGHNT and CDR2 is YYREEE (reference sequence). The CDR3 runs 16 residues. The DNA of the CDR3 is TGTGCCAGCAGCTTGGCTAGCGGGAGGGGCGTCGGGGAGCTGTTTTTT. It encodes CASSLASGRGVGELFF.

Only a few counts were recorded for this clone. The chain carries TRBV23-1 and TRBJ1-2; D uncertain. TRBV23-1 belongs to the ORF category, with a function that is uncertain. The CDR3 is 13 residues long. Between the trimmed V and J ends, which lost 5 bases and 7 bases, there was a span of 14 bases. In nucleotides, the CDR3 is TGCGCCAGCAGTTCCGGACCCCGGCGTGGCTACACCTTC. As protein: CASSSGPRRGYTF.

The sample holds a few counts of this clone. The chain recombines TRBV4-1 with TRBJ2-5, with D possibly being TRBD1 or TRBD2 (5 bases each). The CDR3 is 14 amino acids. With 4 bases removed from V and 1 base from J, the gap between germline ends came to 10 bases. Germline-derived CDR1 and CDR2 are MGHRA and YSYEKL. The CDR3, as DNA: TGCGCCAGCAGCCCCCCGGGGCTCCAAGAGACCCAGTACTTC. Amino acids: CASSPPGLQETQYF.